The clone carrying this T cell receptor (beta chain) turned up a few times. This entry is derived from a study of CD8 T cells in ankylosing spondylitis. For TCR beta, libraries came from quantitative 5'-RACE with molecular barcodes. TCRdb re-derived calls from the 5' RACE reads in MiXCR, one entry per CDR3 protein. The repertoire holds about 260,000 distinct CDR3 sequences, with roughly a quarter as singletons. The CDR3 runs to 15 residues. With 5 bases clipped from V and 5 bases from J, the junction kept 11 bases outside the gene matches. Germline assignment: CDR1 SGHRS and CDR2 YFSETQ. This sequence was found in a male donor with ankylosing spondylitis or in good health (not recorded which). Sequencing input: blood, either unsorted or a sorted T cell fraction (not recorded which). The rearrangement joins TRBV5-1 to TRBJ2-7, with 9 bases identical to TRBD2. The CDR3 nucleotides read TGCGCCAGCAGACCCCCGGGACTAGCAATCCACGAGCAGTACTTC. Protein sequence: CASRPPGLAIHEQYF.